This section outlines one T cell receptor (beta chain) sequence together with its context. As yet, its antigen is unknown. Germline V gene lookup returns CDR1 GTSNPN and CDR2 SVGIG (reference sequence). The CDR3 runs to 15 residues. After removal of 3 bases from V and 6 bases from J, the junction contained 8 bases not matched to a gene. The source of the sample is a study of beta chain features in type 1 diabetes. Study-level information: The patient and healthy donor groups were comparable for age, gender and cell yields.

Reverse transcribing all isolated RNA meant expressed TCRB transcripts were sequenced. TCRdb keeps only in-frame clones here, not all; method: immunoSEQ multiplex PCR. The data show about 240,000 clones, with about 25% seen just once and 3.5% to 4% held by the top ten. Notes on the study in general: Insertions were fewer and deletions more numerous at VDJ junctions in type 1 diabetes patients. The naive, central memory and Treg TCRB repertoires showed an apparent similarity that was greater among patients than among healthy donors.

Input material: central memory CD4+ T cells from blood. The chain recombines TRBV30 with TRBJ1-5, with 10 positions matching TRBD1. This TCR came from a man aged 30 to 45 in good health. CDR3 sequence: CAWRAGTGEGQPQHF. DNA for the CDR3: TGTGCCTGGAGGGCTGGGACAGGGGAAGGTCAGCCCCAGCATTTT. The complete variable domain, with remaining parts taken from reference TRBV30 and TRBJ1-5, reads SQTIHQWPATLVQPVGSPLSLECTVEGTSNPNLYWYRQAAGRGLQLLFYSVGIGQISSEVPQNLSASRPQDRQFILSSKKLLLSDSGFYLCAWRAGTGEGQPQHFGDGTRLSIL.